The next 16 T cell receptor beta chains were all read from a single sample in a study of OX40 agonist ivuxolimab in advanced cancers. Profiling relied on immunoSEQ multiplex PCR, and the TCRdb table lists in-frame clones only, not all of them. The repertoire holds some 72,000 clones, with roughly nine tenths as singletons. The starting material was CD4+ or CD8+ T cells sorted from blood, obtained in a trial of the OX40 agonist ivuxolimab. These TCRs come from an adult with an advanced solid tumor such as melanoma, head and neck, liver or kidney cancer.

The chain has TRBV5-5 and TRBJ1-1; no firm D call. The CDR3 totals 14 residues. Germline-derived CDR1 and CDR2 are SGHKS and YYEKEE (reference sequence). With 4 bases removed from V and 3 bases from J, the gap between germline ends came to 13 bases. DNA for the CDR3: TGTGCCAGCAGCCCGGACGACGGATACACTGAAGCTTTCTTT. It codes for CASSPDDGYTEAFF.

Concerning this clone itself: Within the sample, other DNA sequences also encode this same CDR3. The rearrangement links TRBV21-1 to TRBJ2-7; the tabulated D call, TRBD1, remains unverified against the DNA. TRBV21-1 constitutes a pseudogene. The CDR3 is 15 amino acids. The CDR3 is CASSSGYRASYEQYF. The DNA for the CDR3 is TGCGCCAGCAGCTCCGGGTACAGGGCGTCCTACGAGCAGTACTTC.

The chain recombines TRBV5-6 with TRBJ1-5; no clear D gene. Deletions cut 0 bases from V and 3 bases from J, with 10 bases between. Per germline, CDR1 SGHDT and CDR2 YYEEEE. This CDR3 is built from 15 residues. The CDR3 DNA follows: TGTGCCAGCAGCTTGGGCGGCGGGGTCAATCAGCCCCAGCATTTT. Protein product: CASSLGGGVNQPQHF.

Written as DNA, the CDR3 is TGCGCCAGCAGCTTGGCCGAGGGGAACTATGGCTACACCTTC. Translating gives CASSLAEGNYGYTF. This chain joins TRBV5-1 and TRBJ1-2; a weak D match, TRBD1 (5 bases). V was shortened by 0 bases and J by 2 bases, with 8 bases between the two germline ends. The CDR3 has 14 residues. Germline V lookup: CDR1 SGHRS, CDR2 YFSETQ.

V is TRBV5-1 and J is TRBJ2-5; the D gene is possibly TRBD1 (6 bases). The CDR3 spans 15 residues. V lost 4 bases, J lost 5 bases, and 18 bases lay in between. The germline CDR1 and CDR2 sequences are SGHRS and YFSETQ. The CDR3: CASSLRDTPGETQYF. CDR3 DNA: TGCGCCAGCAGCCTCCGGGACACCCCGGGGGAGACCCAGTACTTC.

The rearrangement joins TRBV5-1 to TRBJ1-1; D gene ambiguous. CDR3 size: 17 residues. The germline gives CDR1 SGHRS, CDR2 YFSETQ. V lost 3 bases to trimming and J lost 3 bases, with 21 bases between them. The DNA of the CDR3 is TGCGCCAGCAGCTCCCATCCCTATCAGGTTTCGGACACTGAAGCTTTCTTT. It specifies CASSSHPYQVSDTEAFF.

The chain uses TRBV28 and TRBJ2-1; 13 bases line up with TRBD2. The CDR3 length is 16 residues. The trim removed 6 bases at V and 5 bases at J, leaving 7 bases unmatched. The V gene's germline CDR1 is MDHEN and CDR2 SYDVKM. The CDR3 DNA sequence: TGTGCCAGCAGAACACTAGCGGGAGGGTGGCACAATGAGCAGTTCTTC. It specifies CASRTLAGGWHNEQFF. Drawing the rest from reference TRBV28 and TRBJ2-1, the complete variable domain is DVKVTQSSRYLVKRTGEKVFLECVQDMDHENMFWYRQDPGLGLRLIYFSYDVKMKEKGDIPEGYSVSREKKERFSLILESASTNQTSMYLCASRTLAGGWHNEQFFGPGTRLTVL.

V gene TRBV10-3 combines with J gene TRBJ1-2; D call uncertain. CDR1 ENHRY and CDR2 SYGVKD come from the germline V gene. The CDR3 contains 13 residues. With 7 bases removed from V and 6 bases from J, the gap between germline ends came to 15 bases. The CDR3: CAITPLREDGYTF. Here the CDR3 DNA reads TGTGCCATCACCCCCCTTCGAGAGGATGGCTACACCTTC.

The chain has TRBV30 and TRBJ2-7; D is perhaps TRBD1 or TRBD2 (5 bases each). The CDR3 is made up of 14 amino acids. The germline V gene encodes CDR1 GTSNPN and CDR2 SVGIG (reference sequence). Here the CDR3 reads CARSNGGSSYEQYF. The CDR3 DNA reads TGTGCAAGATCAAATGGGGGAAGCTCCTACGAGCAGTACTTC.

The chain uses TRBV28 and TRBJ2-2, with D hard to call. V was cut by 4 bases and J by 13 bases, with 13 bases left in between. The CDR3 loop spans 12 amino acids. Germline values: CDR1 MDHEN, CDR2 SYDVKM. CDR3 region: CASSSPSVGLFF. The DNA for the CDR3 is TGTGCCAGCAGTTCCCCTTCCGTGGGGCTGTTTTTT.

This chain connects TRBV2 to TRBJ2-5, with D possibly TRBD2 on 5 matching bases. The CDR3 spans 14 residues. Trimming took off 3 bases at V and 3 bases at J, with 11 bases between the two ends. Looked up from germline, CDR1 is SNHLY and CDR2 is FYNNEI. The CDR3 protein is CASSERTAKETQYF. The CDR3 DNA reads TGTGCCAGCAGTGAGAGGACTGCCAAAGAGACCCAGTACTTC. The variable domain in full, completed from reference TRBV2 and TRBJ2-5, reads EPEVTQTPSHQVTQMGQEVILRCVPISNHLYFYWYRQILGQKVEFLVSFYNNEISEKSEIFDDQFSVERPDGSNFTLKIRSTKLEDSAMYFCASSERTAKETQYFGPGTRLLVL.

The V gene is TRBV6-5, the J gene TRBJ2-1; D is possibly TRBD1 or TRBD2 (7 bases each). Trimming took off 10 bases at V and 9 bases at J, with 25 bases between the two ends. Germline CDR1 is MNHEY and CDR2 is SVGAGI. The CDR3 is 15 amino acids. The CDR3 here is CATTRSSGGGGEQFF. CDR3 DNA: TGTGCCACCACCCGCTCTAGCGGAGGGGGCGGTGAGCAGTTCTTC.

This rearrangement joins TRBV15 to TRBJ2-7; D tentatively fits TRBD1 or TRBD2 (6 bases each). Per germline, CDR1 LNHNV and CDR2 YYDKDF (reference sequence). V was clipped by 5 bases and J by 5 bases, with 25 bases between them. The CDR3 extends over 17 amino acids. The CDR3 loop is CATSPPEGRAQGDEQYF. CDR3 DNA sequence: TGTGCCACCAGCCCTCCGGAGGGTAGGGCACAGGGCGACGAGCAGTACTTC.

The count of this clone is one. V gene TRBV4-1 combines with J gene TRBJ2-3, with 7 nucleotides matching TRBD2. The CDR3 sequence is 15 residues long. Per the germline V gene, CDR1 is MGHRA and CDR2 is YSYEKL. V was clipped by 1 base and J by 6 bases; unmatched bases: 7. CDR3 sequence reads: CASSQGGGGYDTQYF. The CDR3 DNA is TGCGCCAGCAGCCAAGGGGGGGGAGGGTATGATACGCAGTATTTT.

The chain couples TRBV30 to TRBJ1-1; 7 bases align to TRBD1. The V and J ends lost 7 bases and 0 bases, in that order; junction bases with no gene match: 8. There are 14 residues in the CDR3. Germline V gene sequence: CDR1 GTSNPN, CDR2 SVGIG (reference sequence). In DNA form, the CDR3 reads TGTGCCTTGGACAGGCCCTTTTTGAACACTGAAGCTTTCTTT. It translates to CALDRPFLNTEAFF. The full variable domain, rest sourced from reference TRBV30 and TRBJ1-1, is SQTIHQWPATLVQPVGSPLSLECTVEGTSNPNLYWYRQAAGRGLQLLFYSVGIGQISSEVPQNLSASRPQDRQFILSSKKLLLSDSGFYLCALDRPFLNTEAFFGQGTRLTVV.

The J gene is TRBJ1-1, the V gene TRBV18; D is uncertain. The V end lost 2 bases, the J end lost 0 bases, and 10 bases lay between the germline ends. The CDR3 spans 15 residues. Germline V gene lookup returns CDR1 KGHSH and CDR2 LQKENI. This CDR3 is CASSPEAVMNTEAFF. The CDR3 DNA is TGTGCCAGCTCACCAGAAGCCGTCATGAACACTGAAGCTTTCTTT.